The entry below describes one T cell receptor (beta chain). There is no known antigen for this receptor. Qualities for individual bases were not recorded, and no much larger clone is one base off. Each collaborating institution followed its own protocols to collect whole blood in K2EDTA tubes. For TCRbeta analysis, collaborator samples were shipped as frozen whole blood, as isolated PBMCs, or as DNA extracted from either sample type. This record belongs to a study of blood T cell repertoires in COVID-19 (dated by TCRdb to 2019 to 2021). At the level of the whole study: The collaborator samples originated in the United States, Italy and Spain and spanned the acute and convalescent phases of COVID-19. The prospective study material was composed of cDNA or gDNA derived from T cells, B-cell-depleted T cells, or PBMCs. Subjects who had been exposed to COVID-19, were actively infected with it, or had recovered from it provided the deeply sampled blood TCRbeta repertoires that made up the dataset. The repertoires were released in a freely available public database meant as a resource for research on the immune response to SARS-CoV-2. The samples were drawn from the first 160 participants of the ongoing ImmuneRACE study and from 950 to 1,500 subjects provided by 6 global collaborators. Sample metadata almost always included a de-identified subject ID, COVID-19 status, age in years and sex. Where available, HLA class I and class II types were obtained from metadata supplied by the sample provider rather than from assay-based typing.

Its CDR3 holds 13 amino acids, cysteine through phenylalanine. Solely the CDR3 DNA is kept, with 39 bases framed from the first base. The V and J ends are trimmed by 7 bases and 2 bases, leaving 12 bases between them. According to the germline V gene, CDR1 reads MNHEY and CDR2 reads SVGAGI. The immunoSEQ Assay, a bias-controlled multiplex PCR, was used to amplify TCRbeta CDR3 regions from genomic DNA. The authors' pipeline ran thus. The number of nucleated cells in each sample was estimated by amplification of reference gene primers within the assay. To quantify the absolute abundance of each unique TCRbeta CDR3 rearrangement, sequence reads were collapsed and filtered. Productive Simpson clonality was computed per sample as the square root of Simpson's diversity index over productive rearrangements. The clones in this table, taken by TCRdb from immuneACCESS, are in-frame only. Not every clone is retained; where verified, under half of the shortfall comes from an unresolved V gene, and the cause of the rest is unknown. V and J calls and clone size are as listed in that table; D and trimming were resolved from the DNA. In all, the sample holds approximately 170,000 clones, and around four fifths of those were seen once. Roughly 11% of the sample is held by the ten biggest clonotypes.

Paper-wide results and their limitations: How much clinical and demographic metadata was included differed by source and by participant, and the metadata was provided uncurated.

The sequencing input was peripheral blood. The source is a human donor in a cohort sampled during active COVID-19. The chain is encoded by TRBV6-5 joined to TRBJ2-7; the D gene is possibly TRBD1, with 7 bases matching. The DNA sequence is given as TGTGCCAGCAACCAGGGGGGAGCCTACGAGCAGTACTTC. It encodes CASNQGGAYEQYF.